The clone carrying this T cell receptor beta chain came up a few times. What it binds is not known. Following RNA extraction, reverse transcription yielded cDNA that acted as the sequencing template. Repertoires were generated with immunoSEQ multiplex PCR, while TCRdb's copy carries only in-frame clones and drops some. The sample holds 120,000 to 150,000 clones; 82% are singletons and the top ten take 20% to 25%. Between the trimmed V and J ends, which lost 5 bases and 3 bases, there was a span of 12 bases. Germline-derived CDR1 and CDR2 are MNHEY and SMNVEV (reference sequence). CDR3 length equals 14 residues. These data are taken from a study of CD8+ T cells in alopecia areata. Points from the study as a whole: With tofacitinib ongoing, many expanded lesional clones persisted in both scalp and blood. Mouse data revealed clearer TCR sharing than patient data did, a gap possibly tied to HLA. More clonal than normal scalp was lesional scalp, particularly alopecia totalis/universalis.

Treatment in this sample: oral pan-JAK inhibitor, 5-10 mg twice daily. In alopecia areata patients, both lesional scalp punch biopsies and peripheral blood were collected. Sample: CD8+ T cells sorted from blood, taken at week 4, from a patient treated with tofacitinib. The clonotype comes from a human donor with alopecia areata. The chain has TRBV27 and TRBJ2-3; D unclear. This CDR3 is CASSAPAVTDTQYF. CDR3 nucleotide sequence: TGTGCCAGCAGTGCCCCCGCGGTGACAGATACGCAGTATTTT.